The next 29 T cell receptor beta chains were all read from a single sample in a study of blood T cells in healthy people across ages. PCR was performed a second time for about 7 to 11 cycles using a sample-barcoded 5' primer and a J-beta primer mix. Each CDR3 protein is one row after TCRdb ran MiXCR on the 5' RACE reads. The profile shows around 900,000 distinct CDR3 sequences, more than 25% of them singletons. The sample consisted of blood. Source of these receptors: an elderly woman in good health.

In this sample, this clonotype turned up many times. Germline and junction disagree at one end, which may indicate a read error. The V call is TRBV7-2, the J call TRBJ2-3, with D possibly being TRBD2 (6 bases). Germline CDR1 reads SGHTA; CDR2 reads FQGNSA. This CDR3 is built from 14 residues. The CDR3: CAGSRAGTADTQYF. The CDR3 region has the DNA TGTGCCGGCAGTCGAGCGGGTACCGCAGATACGCAGTATTTT.

This clonotype was recorded at least ten times. The rearrangement joins TRBV7-2 to TRBJ2-1; 7 positions match TRBD2. The CDR3 is 14 amino acids. V shed 8 bases and J 3 bases; nucleotides not matched to a gene: 7. Germline loops: CDR1 SGHTA, CDR2 FQGNSA. The DNA of the CDR3 is TGTGCCAGCGGGCCGCGGGGGATCTACAATGAGCAGTTCTTC. Residues: CASGPRGIYNEQFF.

This clonotype was counted at least ten times. The gene calls are TRBV15 and TRBJ2-1; TRBD2 agrees at 8 bases. Germline values: CDR1 LNHNV, CDR2 YYDKDF (reference sequence). V gave up 0 bases and J gave up 10 bases; unmatched junction bases: 11. The CDR3 runs to 16 residues. The CDR3 here is CATSRDERGPAGEQFF. The CDR3 region has the DNA TGTGCCACCAGCAGAGACGAGCGGGGGCCCGCGGGGGAGCAGTTCTTC.

This clonotype was detected only a few times. A much larger clone is a single base away; this may be a read error. This rearrangement joins TRBV11-2 to TRBJ2-1; D is tentatively TRBD1 or TRBD2 (6 bases each). Germline CDR1 reads SGHAT; CDR2 reads FQNNGV. The germline V and J ends were trimmed by 6 bases and 13 bases, with 25 bases remaining between them. CDR3 length: 15 amino acids. CDR3 sequence reads: CASRIGIHRPGGQFF. For the CDR3, the DNA is TGTGCCAGCAGAATAGGCATTCACAGGCCCGGGGGCCAGTTCTTC.

This chain links TRBV28 with TRBJ1-4, with no clear D. This CDR3 region has 16 residues. Germline V gene sequence: CDR1 MDHEN, CDR2 SYDVKM. The V gene lost 5 bases and the J gene lost 4 bases, with 17 bases spanning the gap. CDR3 coding DNA: TGTGCCAGCAGTGCCCCCGGGTCAACTCATAATGAAAAACTGTTTTTT. It yields the protein CASSAPGSTHNEKLFF.

The chain has TRBV20-1 and TRBJ1-1; no firm D call. The CDR3 is 15 amino acids. With 3 bases removed from V and 5 bases from J, the gap between germline ends came to 19 bases. Germline loops: CDR1 DFQATT, CDR2 SNEGSKA (reference sequence). CDR3 amino acids: CSASGLKRFWTEAFF. The CDR3 region has the DNA TGCAGTGCTAGTGGTCTCAAAAGGTTCTGGACTGAAGCTTTCTTT.

Many counts were recorded for this clonotype. This sequence joins TRBV7-2 and TRBJ2-5, with unresolved D. Trimming removed 4 bases from V and 5 bases from J, with 8 bases in between. The CDR3 extends over 12 amino acids. Germline V lookup: CDR1 SGHTA, CDR2 FQGNSA. CDR3 amino acids: CASSSGSETQYF. As DNA, the CDR3 is TGTGCCAGCAGCTCCGGATCGGAGACCCAGTACTTC. Supplemented by reference TRBV7-2 and TRBJ2-5, the full variable domain reads GAGVSQSPSNKVTEKGKDVELRCDPISGHTALYWYRQSLGQGLEFLIYFQGNSAPDKSGLPSDRFSAERTGGSVSTLTIQRTQQEDSAVYLCASSSGSETQYFGPGTRLLVL.

This clonotype was counted a few times. With a much larger clone just one base away, this may be a read error. The chain uses TRBV6-2 or TRBV6-3 and TRBJ2-3; D is possibly TRBD1 (5 bases). The germline V and J ends were trimmed by 2 bases and 4 bases, with 13 bases remaining between them. The germline CDR1 and CDR2 sequences are MNHEY and SVGEGT. This CDR3 spans 15 amino acids. CDR3 DNA: TGTGCCAGCAGTTACCAGGACATTGGCGCAGATACGCAGTATTTT. Protein: CASSYQDIGADTQYF.

Worth noting for this clonotype: This may stem from a read error, because a much larger clone lies one nucleotide away. The V and J genes are TRBV4-3 and TRBJ2-3; no clear D. CDR1 LGHNA and CDR2 YSLEER come from the germline V gene. Trimming took off 0 bases at V and 7 bases at J, with 8 bases between the two ends. This CDR3 comprises 13 residues. In DNA, the CDR3 is TGCGCCAGCAGCCAAGATGTCTATCATACGCAGTATTTT. Its protein is CASSQDVYHTQYF.

Many counts were recorded for this clonotype. V gene TRBV6-2 or TRBV6-3 combines with J gene TRBJ2-5; D may be TRBD1 or TRBD2 (7 bases each). CDR1 and CDR2 from the germline V gene are MNHEY and SVGEGT. V lost 0 bases, J lost 7 bases, and 12 bases lay in between. The CDR3 runs 14 residues. The CDR3, as DNA: TGTGCCAGCAGTTACTCGACAGGGAGGGGGACCCAGTACTTC. Its translation is CASSYSTGRGTQYF.

The chain joins TRBV3-1 to TRBJ1-1, with 7 positions matching TRBD1. The CDR3 is made up of 14 amino acids. The germline CDR1 and CDR2 sequences are LGHDT and YNNKEL (reference sequence). With 3 bases clipped from V and 5 bases from J, the junction kept 6 bases outside the gene matches. In nucleotides, the CDR3 is TGTGCCAGCAGCCACTCGACAGGGTCGACTGAAGCTTTCTTT. Its translation is CASSHSTGSTEAFF.

The rearrangement joins TRBV12-3 or TRBV12-4 to TRBJ2-1; 9 bases agree with TRBD2. This CDR3 region has 14 residues. J gave up 15 bases and V 6 bases, and 15 bases lay outside the gene matches. The CDR3 nucleotides read TGTGCCAGCAGCCTAGAGGTCCTTAGCGGGGGTAGGTTCTTC. Its protein is CASSLEVLSGGRFF.

This clonotype came up a few times. This chain joins TRBV5-1 and TRBJ2-2, with D perhaps matching TRBD1 (5 bases). The V gene lost 5 bases and the J gene lost 7 bases, with 12 bases spanning the gap. The V gene's germline CDR1 is SGHRS and CDR2 YFSETQ. The CDR3 length is 13 residues. The CDR3 DNA reads TGCGCCAGCAGGGTCCAAGACAGCGGGGAGCTGTTTTTT. This translates into CASRVQDSGELFF.

The V gene is TRBV30, the J gene TRBJ2-7; D not certain. From germline, CDR1 is GTSNPN and CDR2 SVGIG (reference sequence). The CDR3 covers 13 residues. V gave up 3 bases and J gave up 3 bases, with 12 bases separating them. This chain's CDR3 is CAWRGHDNYEQYF. DNA of the CDR3: TGTGCCTGGAGAGGTCACGATAACTACGAGCAGTACTTC.

The V and J genes are TRBV7-9 and TRBJ2-2; D remains unclear. The CDR3 spans 16 residues. V lost 5 bases and J lost 0, with 13 bases in between. Germline V gene data show CDR1 as SEHNR and CDR2 as FQNEAQ (reference sequence). The CDR3 loop is CASSPQVFANTGELFF. In nucleotides, the CDR3 is TGTGCCAGCAGCCCCCAGGTGTTCGCGAACACCGGGGAGCTGTTTTTT.

This clonotype was counted many times. This sequence joins TRBV5-5 and TRBJ1-2; a weak D match, TRBD1 (5 bases). Germline assignment: CDR1 SGHKS and CDR2 YYEKEE (reference sequence). This CDR3 is 13 amino acids long. The V end was cut by 4 bases, the J end by 6 bases, with 13 bases between. The CDR3 bases are TGTGCCAGCAGCATCCGACAGTCTAATGGCTACACCTTC. It specifies CASSIRQSNGYTF.

This clonotype was counted between two and nine times. The chain employs TRBV28 and TRBJ2-7; D not resolved. Germline assignment: CDR1 MDHEN and CDR2 SYDVKM. V was pared by 3 bases and J by 3 bases, with 12 bases between. The CDR3 sequence is 14 residues long. The DNA for the CDR3 is TGTGCCAGCAGTTTGGGGATGGGTGGCTACGAGCAGTACTTC. Translating gives CASSLGMGGYEQYF.

This clonotype was picked up many times. V is TRBV20-1 and J is TRBJ2-3; a possible D gene is TRBD2 (6 bases). Germline V gives CDR1 DFQATT, CDR2 SNEGSKA (reference sequence). Trimming shortened V by 1 base and J by 6 bases, and 8 bases separated the two germline ends. There are 12 residues in the CDR3. For the CDR3, the DNA is TGCAGTGCTAGAGGACTAGGCGATACGCAGTATTTT. It encodes CSARGLGDTQYF.

This clonotype has ten or more counts. This sequence joins TRBV4-3 and TRBJ2-5; 11 bases match TRBD2. Germline CDR1 is LGHNA and CDR2 is YSLEER. This CDR3 has 17 residues. J was trimmed by 1 base and V by 5 bases; bases with no gene match: 9. The CDR3 spells CASSSRTLAGGQETQYF. The CDR3 region has the DNA TGCGCCAGCAGCTCTCGAACCCTAGCGGGGGGCCAAGAGACCCAGTACTTC.

This clonotype was observed many times. This sequence joins TRBV2 and TRBJ2-3; no firm D call. Germline CDR1 SNHLY, CDR2 FYNNEI. V gave up 8 bases and J gave up 4 bases, with 16 bases separating them. The CDR3 has 14 amino acids. The CDR3 sequence: CASVISGVADTQYF. CDR3 DNA: TGTGCCAGCGTAATTTCTGGGGTAGCAGATACGCAGTATTTT. The whole variable domain, remainder taken from reference TRBV2 and TRBJ2-3, is EPEVTQTPSHQVTQMGQEVILRCVPISNHLYFYWYRQILGQKVEFLVSFYNNEISEKSEIFDDQFSVERPDGSNFTLKIRSTKLEDSAMYFCASVISGVADTQYFGPGTRLTVL.

This clonotype was seen many times. The rearrangement uses TRBV6-6 and TRBJ2-7; D call uncertain. Germline V gene data show CDR1 as MNHNY and CDR2 as SVGAGI (reference sequence). The CDR3 extends over 11 amino acids. V was cut by 10 bases and J by 4 bases, with 11 bases left in between. The CDR3 DNA follows: TGTGCCACCTTGGACCGATACGAGCAGTACTTC. This gives the protein CATLDRYEQYF.

As for this clonotype: This clone may be a read error of a much larger clone one base away. This sequence joins TRBV11-2 and TRBJ2-7; 8 bases are a match to TRBD2. CDR3 length: 14 residues. CDR1 is SGHAT, CDR2 FQNNGV, per germline. V shed 5 bases, J shed 12 bases, and the junction held 15 bases outside the gene matches. The CDR3 region is CASSNYGGEETRYF. The CDR3 DNA reads TGTGCCAGCAGCAACTACGGGGGGGAAGAGACCCGGTACTTC.

This clonotype was seen a few times. J is TRBJ2-3 and V is TRBV16; maybe TRBD2 (6 bases). The CDR3 is made up of 14 amino acids. The germline V and J ends were trimmed by 2 bases and 2 bases, with 8 bases remaining between them. Per the germline V gene, CDR1 is KGHSY and CDR2 is FQNENV. CDR3 sequence reads: CASSQRDSTDTQYF. CDR3 bases: TGTGCCAGCAGCCAACGGGACTCCACAGATACGCAGTATTTT.

The chain employs TRBV20-1 and TRBJ1-4, with 9 positions matching TRBD1. The junction had 7 bases not matched to a gene; V was cut back by 4 bases and J by 7 bases. Germline lookup yields CDR1 DFQATT and CDR2 SNEGSKA (reference sequence). The CDR3 contains 14 residues. CDR3 protein: CSAIKTGGGEKLFF. CDR3 DNA: TGCAGTGCTATTAAGACAGGGGGTGGTGAAAAACTGTTTTTT.

This clonotype was recorded many times. The chain recombines TRBV20-1 with TRBJ1-6; 9 bases fit TRBD1. CDR1 is DFQATT and CDR2 is SNEGSKA in the germline V gene (reference sequence). V shed 3 bases and J 6 bases; nucleotides not matched to a gene: 6. The CDR3 runs to 15 residues. Here the CDR3 reads CSARKPGQGNSPLHF. The CDR3 DNA is TGCAGTGCTAGGAAACCGGGACAGGGTAATTCACCCCTCCACTTT.

The CDR3 DNA follows: TGCGCCAGCAGCCCCGGGGTCCGCGGGACAGGGTACAATGAGCAGTTCTTC. This codes for CASSPGVRGTGYNEQFF. The chain recombines TRBV5-1 with TRBJ2-1; the match to TRBD1 covers 9 bases. Germline loops: CDR1 SGHRS, CDR2 YFSETQ. This CDR3 is 17 amino acids long. V lost 4 bases to trimming and J lost 4 bases; unmatched junction nucleotides: 12.

In this sample, this clonotype turned up many times. The chain uses TRBV11-2 and TRBJ1-2; possible D gene TRBD1, 5 bases. Trimming removed 2 bases at V and 4 bases at J, with 11 bases between. Germline V CDR1 and CDR2: SGHAT, FQNNGV. The CDR3 spans 14 residues. The CDR3 reads CASSLQRQSYGYTF. Here the CDR3 DNA reads TGTGCCAGCAGCTTACAGCGACAGAGCTATGGCTACACCTTC.

This clonotype was recorded at least ten times. The chain has TRBV20-1 and TRBJ2-1; D might be TRBD2 (6 bases). This CDR3 region has 14 residues. V lost 3 bases and J 6 bases, leaving 15 bases between the germline ends. Germline values: CDR1 DFQATT, CDR2 SNEGSKA (reference sequence). The CDR3 nucleotides are TGCAGTGCTAGGGGGGAACTAGCTTCCAATGAGCAGTTCTTC. Its protein is CSARGELASNEQFF.

This clonotype was picked up one time. The gene calls are TRBV9 and TRBJ2-1, with D possibly being TRBD2 (6 bases). The V end was cut by 2 bases, the J end by 3 bases, with 9 bases between. Per germline, CDR1 SGDLS and CDR2 YYNGEE. This CDR3 has 14 amino acids. The DNA of the CDR3 is TGTGCCAGCAGCGTGCGGGAACTCTACAATGAGCAGTTCTTC. This translates into CASSVRELYNEQFF.